The entry below describes one T cell receptor beta chain. These data come from a study of low-dose radiotherapy and immunotherapy resistance in tumors. Study summary: Members of Cohort 2 were treated with 1 Gy per fraction every two weeks; their total was 13 Gy over 26 weeks. Intravenous cyclophosphamide at 200 mg/m2 preceded radiation and immunotherapy by one day, every two weeks.

TRAV and TRBV primers primed cDNA for both TCRalpha and TCRbeta. The authors ran roughly 20 PCR cycles to amplify TCRs with a constant-region primer and V-primer adapter. Each CDR3 protein is one row after TCRdb ran MiXCR on the reads. The sample has roughly 54,000 distinct CDR3 sequences, 20% to 25% seen once. The sample's time point: before trial treatment. CDR1 and CDR2 (germline): SGHDT, YYEEEE. The CDR3 is 14 amino acids. V shed 0 bases and J shed 4 bases, with 9 bases lying between them. The TCR sequence derives from a male donor with prostate cancer. V is TRBV5-6 and J is TRBJ2-3; D gene ambiguous. Sequenced material: PBMCs, taken before treatment. CDR3 DNA sequence: TGTGCCAGCAGCTTGGTGATGGACGCAGATACGCAGTATTTT. Its translation: CASSLVMDADTQYF.